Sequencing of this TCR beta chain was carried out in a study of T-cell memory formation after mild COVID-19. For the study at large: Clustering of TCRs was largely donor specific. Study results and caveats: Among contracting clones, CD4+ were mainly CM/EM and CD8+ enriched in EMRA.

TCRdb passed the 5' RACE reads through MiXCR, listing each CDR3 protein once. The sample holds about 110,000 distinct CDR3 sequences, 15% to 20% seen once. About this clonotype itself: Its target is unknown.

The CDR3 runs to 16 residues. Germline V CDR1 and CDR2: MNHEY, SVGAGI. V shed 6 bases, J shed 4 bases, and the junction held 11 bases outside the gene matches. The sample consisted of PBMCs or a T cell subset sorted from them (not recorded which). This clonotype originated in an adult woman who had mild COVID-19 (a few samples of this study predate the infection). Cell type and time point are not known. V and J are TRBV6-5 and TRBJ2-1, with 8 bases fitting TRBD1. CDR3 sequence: CASSLSGQGAYNEQFF. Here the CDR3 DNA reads TGTGCCAGCAGCCTCTCCGGGCAGGGGGCATACAATGAGCAGTTCTTC.